The present entry profiles one T cell receptor beta chain with its context. Its matching antigen is unknown. The data originate from a study of T cell repertoires in cytomegalovirus infection. Study information: Peptides in the study included HLA-C-restricted and HLA-B-restricted CMV epitopes.

V was clipped by 9 bases and J by 6 bases; unmatched bases: 1. Germline V CDR1 and CDR2: SGHVT, SQSDAQ. The CDR3 length is 11 residues. Points from the study as a whole: Based on cumulative public TCR beta family frequency, carriers of CMV plus the relevant HLA were identified.

TCRdb re-called the reads through MiXCR, storing one row per CDR3 protein. The sample holds about 830,000 distinct CDR3 sequences, over 25% seen once. Source: cultured CD8+ T cells from PBMCs, taken from culture after CMV antigen stimulation. J is TRBJ2-3 and V is TRBV7-4; 9 positions match TRBD1. This receptor was obtained from a human donor in good health (CMV status not recorded). Some clones in this sample may be carry-over from other donors' samples. This CDR3 reads CARGQGDTQYF. The CDR3 coding sequence is TGTGCCAGGGGACAGGGTGATACGCAGTATTTT.